Listed here are 32 T cell receptor beta chains from one sample, sequenced in a study of vaccination and CD4 T cells after COVID-19. Researchers used the Oncomine TCR Beta short-read assay to sequence DNA from cultured CD4+ T cells. TCRdb re-derived calls from the PCR reads in MiXCR, one entry per CDR3 protein. The data contain roughly 7,600 distinct CDR3 sequences, less than 70% of them singletons. The antigens these receptors bind are not known. Documented treatment: approximately 10-day PBMC culture with coronavirus spike peptide pools or control peptides (ViraFEST assay). Sequenced material: cultured CD4+ T cells from blood, taken after SARS-CoV-2 vaccination. The origin of the receptors is a human donor with COVID-19.

This chain's CDR3 is CASSQEGSRNTGELFF. CDR3 bases: TGTGCCAGCAGCCAAGAAGGGTCGAGGAACACCGGGGAGCTGTTTTTT. The chain joins TRBV4-2 to TRBJ2-2; D is undetermined. Germline V gene data show CDR1 as LGHNA and CDR2 as YNFKEQ. The CDR3 spans 16 residues. Trimming removed 0 bases from V and 1 base from J, with 9 bases in between.

The chain uses TRBV20-1 and TRBJ1-6; the D gene is possibly TRBD1 (6 bases). The germline V gene encodes CDR1 DFQATT and CDR2 SNEGSKA (reference sequence). The CDR3 extends over 17 amino acids. The V end was cut by 1 base, the J end by 0 bases, with 13 bases between. The CDR3 sequence is CSARVGQSISYNSPLHF. For the CDR3, the DNA is TGCAGTGCTAGAGTCGGACAGTCCATCTCCTATAATTCACCCCTCCACTTT.

The chain couples TRBV7-2 to TRBJ2-1; 7 bases are shared with TRBD1. V lost 1 base, J lost 3 bases, and 6 bases stayed unmatched. This CDR3 has 16 amino acids. CDR1 is SGHTA and CDR2 is FQGNSA in the germline V gene. CDR3 protein: CASSLGSGQNYNEQFF. The CDR3 nucleotides are TGTGCCAGCAGCTTAGGGTCGGGACAGAACTACAATGAGCAGTTCTTC. The variable domain in full, with the rest retrieved from reference TRBV7-2 and TRBJ2-1, is GAGVSQSPSNKVTEKGKDVELRCDPISGHTALYWYRQSLGQGLEFLIYFQGNSAPDKSGLPSDRFSAERTGGSVSTLTIQRTQQEDSAVYLCASSLGSGQNYNEQFFGPGTRLTVL.

This clonotype is a singleton in its sample. The V gene is TRBV25-1, the J gene TRBJ2-1; TRBD2 agrees at 13 bases. The junction had 5 bases not matched to a gene; V was cut back by 2 bases and J by 4 bases. The length of the CDR3 is 17 residues. CDR1 and CDR2 from the germline V gene are MGHDK and SYGVNS. This CDR3 is CASSENKGLAGYNEQFF. The CDR3 region has the DNA TGTGCCAGCAGTGAAAATAAGGGACTAGCGGGGTACAATGAGCAGTTCTTC.

This clonotype appeared a few times. The chain is built from TRBV7-6 and TRBJ2-5, with 8 bases lining up with TRBD1. Trimming took 5 bases from V and 1 from J; bases not matched to a gene: 9. There are 16 residues in the CDR3. Germline CDR1 is SGHVS and CDR2 is FNYEAQ. This chain's CDR3 is CASSNGQGVGQETQYF. The CDR3 bases are TGTGCCAGCAGCAACGGACAGGGCGTCGGCCAAGAGACCCAGTACTTC.

The V and J genes are TRBV20-1 and TRBJ2-7; 7 positions agree with TRBD1. CDR1 and CDR2 from the germline V gene are DFQATT and SNEGSKA (reference sequence). The CDR3 covers 15 residues. V was pared by 6 bases and J by 5 bases, with 16 bases of the junction left unmatched. This CDR3 is CSAPSTRTGFDEQYF. CDR3 sequence (DNA): TGCAGTGCCCCCTCGACCCGGACAGGTTTCGACGAGCAGTACTTC.

The CDR3 bases are TGTGCCAGCAGCTTAGATCAGGGACAGGGGGGGAAGACCCAGTACTTC. Translating gives CASSLDQGQGGKTQYF. The chain couples TRBV11-2 to TRBJ2-7; the match to TRBD1 covers 11 bases. The last part of the DNA fits TRBJ2-5 better; the J call may be wrong. The germline CDR1 and CDR2 sequences are SGHAT and FQNNGV. The CDR3 spans 16 residues.

This clonotype was seen only a few times. The chain has TRBV27 and TRBJ2-7, with 13 bases lining up with TRBD2. The CDR3 has 15 amino acids. In germline, CDR1 is MNHEY, CDR2 SMNVEV (reference sequence). V lost 2 bases and J lost 4; bases outside the gene matches: 2. The CDR3 DNA sequence: TGTGCCAGCAGTTTAACTAGCGGGGGGGTATACGAGCAGTACTTC. Its protein is CASSLTSGGVYEQYF.

The rearrangement links TRBV20-1 to TRBJ1-5; D is unresolved. The V and J ends lost 6 bases and 5 bases respectively, with 11 bases between them. This CDR3 comprises 12 residues. Germline assignment: CDR1 DFQATT and CDR2 SNEGSKA (reference sequence). As DNA, the CDR3 is TGCAGTGCCCGGGAGGGAGATCAGCCCCAGCATTTT. It translates to CSAREGDQPQHF.

This chain joins TRBV15 and TRBJ2-2; D could derive from TRBD1 or TRBD2 (6 bases each). The CDR3 loop spans 18 amino acids. Germline CDR1 and CDR2: LNHNV and YYDKDF (reference sequence). The V end was cut by 1 base, the J end by 4 bases, with 19 bases between. CDR3 sequence: CATSRVPGRGLGTGELFF. The DNA for the CDR3 is TGTGCCACCAGCAGAGTCCCCGGCCGGGGGCTCGGCACCGGGGAGCTGTTTTTT.

The chain combines TRBV5-8 with TRBJ2-7; D uncertain. Germline values: CDR1 SGHTS, CDR2 YDEGEE. Trimming stripped 4 bases from V and 3 bases from J, with 5 bases between. The CDR3 runs to 11 residues. The CDR3 region is CASSQVYEQYF. In nucleotides, the CDR3 is TGTGCCAGCAGCCAAGTCTACGAGCAGTACTTC.

In DNA, the CDR3 is TGCAGTGCAACATGGAATGGCTACGAGCAGTACTTC. It specifies CSATWNGYEQYF. The chain couples TRBV20-1 to TRBJ2-7, with D hard to call. The CDR3 loop spans 12 amino acids. V lost 6 bases and J lost 3, with 12 bases in between. Germline CDR1 and CDR2: DFQATT and SNEGSKA (reference sequence).

The gene calls are TRBV20-1 and TRBJ2-1; D is unclear. Germline V lookup: CDR1 DFQATT, CDR2 SNEGSKA (reference sequence). The CDR3 covers 14 residues. Deletions cut 0 bases from V and 3 bases from J, with 9 bases between. The CDR3 loop is CSARDLGFYNEQFF. CDR3 coding DNA: TGCAGTGCTAGAGATTTGGGGTTCTACAATGAGCAGTTCTTC.

The chain recombines TRBV7-9 with TRBJ1-6; 8 bases are a match to TRBD1. The V gene's germline CDR1 is SEHNR and CDR2 FQNEAQ (reference sequence). V was clipped by 5 bases and J by 5 bases; unmatched bases: 5. The CDR3 runs 15 residues. CDR3 loop: CASSQMGQDNSPLHF. The CDR3 DNA follows: TGTGCCAGCAGCCAAATGGGACAGGATAATTCACCCCTCCACTTT.

Only a few counts were recorded for this clonotype. This chain joins TRBV4-2 and TRBJ1-2; unclear D gene. V lost 4 bases, J lost 6 bases, and 18 bases lay in between. The CDR3 runs 15 residues. Germline V gene data show CDR1 as LGHNA and CDR2 as YNFKEQ. The CDR3 here is CASSPQRGGVDGYTF. CDR3 bases: TGTGCCAGCAGCCCCCAGCGCGGCGGTGTCGATGGCTACACCTTC.

The rearrangement links TRBV29-1 to TRBJ1-3; unclear D gene. The germline gives CDR1 SQVTM, CDR2 ANQGSEA. CDR3 size: 14 residues. The V and J ends lost 3 bases and 0 bases respectively, with 9 bases between them. CDR3 DNA sequence: TGCAGCGTTGACCCATCAGGCTCTGGAAACACCATATATTTT. It yields the protein CSVDPSGSGNTIYF.

The V call is TRBV4-2, the J call TRBJ1-5, with D unresolved. The germline V gene encodes CDR1 LGHNA and CDR2 YNFKEQ. The CDR3 runs to 13 residues. Trimming took off 1 base at V and 4 bases at J, with 5 bases between the two ends. The CDR3 bases are TGTGCCAGCAGCCAAGTGACGAATCAGCCCCAGCATTTT. Its translation is CASSQVTNQPQHF.

The rearrangement links TRBV6-5 to TRBJ1-5; D may be TRBD1 (5 bases). V shed 4 bases and J shed 4 bases, with 11 bases lying between them. Germline CDR1 reads MNHEY; CDR2 reads SVGAGI. The CDR3 contains 14 residues. CDR3 nucleotide sequence: TGTGCCAGCAGTTTTACAGGAGCAAATCAGCCCCAGCATTTT. Encoded protein: CASSFTGANQPQHF.

This rearrangement joins TRBV11-3 to TRBJ1-3; a possible D gene is TRBD1 (6 bases). Germline V gene lookup returns CDR1 SGHNT and CDR2 YENEEA. Trimming removed 5 bases at V and 0 bases at J, with 11 bases between. There are 15 residues in the CDR3. The CDR3 DNA follows: TGTGCCAGCAGCCTACAGGGATACTCTGGAAACACCATATATTTT. This encodes CASSLQGYSGNTIYF.

V and J are TRBV6-2 or TRBV6-3 and TRBJ2-5; 14 nucleotides match TRBD2. The germline CDR1 and CDR2 sequences are MNHEY and SVGEGT. Trimming cost V 6 bases and J 5 bases; bases outside gene matches: 5. The CDR3 length is 15 residues. The CDR3 DNA reads as TGTGCCAGCAGCGGACTAGCGGGGGGTATGGAGACCCAGTACTTC. Its protein product is CASSGLAGGMETQYF.

The gene calls are TRBV6-1 and TRBJ2-3; D tentatively fits TRBD1 or TRBD2 (5 bases each). This CDR3 is built from 18 residues. Trimming took 0 bases from V and 2 from J, leaving 18 bases between them. CDR1 MNHNS and CDR2 SASEGT come from the germline V gene. The CDR3 DNA is TGTGCCAGCAGTGAAGCAGGGGTAGCGTGGGGTTACACAGATACGCAGTATTTT. It codes for CASSEAGVAWGYTDTQYF.

The count of this clonotype is one. The chain recombines TRBV4-2 with TRBJ2-1; 11 bases line up with TRBD2. Germline V gives CDR1 LGHNA, CDR2 YNFKEQ. J gave up 7 bases and V 2 bases, and 4 bases lay outside the gene matches. CDR3 length equals 15 residues. CDR3 sequence reads: CASSQPASGGNEQFF. The CDR3 bases are TGTGCCAGCAGCCAACCCGCTAGCGGGGGGAATGAGCAGTTCTTC.

This sequence joins TRBV6-2 or TRBV6-3 and TRBJ2-7; the match to TRBD2 covers 8 bases. This CDR3 spans 13 amino acids. Trimming removed 8 bases from V and 2 bases from J; junction bases left unmatched: 5. Germline CDR1 is MNHEY and CDR2 is SVGEGT. The CDR3 DNA follows: TGTGCCAGCGGCTCGGGGGGGCCCTACGAGCAGTACTTC. Translating it yields CASGSGGPYEQYF.

The rearrangement links TRBV6-2 or TRBV6-3 to TRBJ2-7; D is perhaps TRBD2 (5 bases). Germline assignment: CDR1 MNHEY and CDR2 SVGEGT. Deletions cut 6 bases from V and 5 bases from J, with 17 bases between. The CDR3 runs to 14 residues. The CDR3 loop reads CASRPGGSGHEQYF. Here the CDR3 DNA reads TGTGCCAGCAGGCCAGGCGGCAGCGGCCACGAGCAGTACTTC.

J is TRBJ1-1 and V is TRBV20-1; maybe TRBD1 (6 bases). The V gene's germline CDR1 is DFQATT and CDR2 SNEGSKA (reference sequence). V lost 6 bases and J 1 base, leaving 12 bases between the germline ends. This CDR3 is 13 amino acids long. This CDR3 reads CSAETGKNTEAFF. In DNA, the CDR3 is TGCAGTGCAGAGACAGGAAAGAACACTGAAGCTTTCTTT.

The gene calls are TRBV6-1 and TRBJ1-5; D may be TRBD1 (5 bases). The length of the CDR3 is 15 residues. With 7 bases removed from V and 9 bases from J, the gap between germline ends came to 22 bases. Per the germline V gene, CDR1 is MNHNS and CDR2 is SASEGT. The DNA of the CDR3 is TGTGCCAGCAATTTCGACGGACGCGGGGGGGGGCCCCAGCATTTT. This encodes CASNFDGRGGGPQHF.

The chain couples TRBV20-1 to TRBJ1-3; D remains unclear. The CDR3 contains 13 residues. Germline-derived CDR1 and CDR2 are DFQATT and SNEGSKA (reference sequence). V dropped 0 bases and J dropped 3 bases, with 6 bases sitting between them. The CDR3 protein is CSARDAGGNTIYF. The CDR3 region has the DNA TGCAGTGCTAGAGATGCCGGTGGAAACACCATATATTTT.

This chain joins TRBV2 and TRBJ1-5; D call uncertain. The V end was cut by 2 bases, the J end by 5 bases, with 10 bases between. Germline V lookup: CDR1 SNHLY, CDR2 FYNNEI. The CDR3 consists of 14 residues. The CDR3 DNA reads TGTGCCAGCAGTGAACAGACCACGGATCAGCCCCAGCATTTT. It is translated as CASSEQTTDQPQHF.

This chain joins TRBV19 and TRBJ2-5, with no clear D. The germline CDR1 and CDR2 sequences are LNHDA and SQIVND (reference sequence). The CDR3 runs to 15 residues. The germline V and J ends were trimmed by 0 bases and 0 bases, with 8 bases remaining between them. CDR3 protein: CASSIESQYQETQYF. The CDR3, as DNA: TGTGCCAGTAGTATAGAGTCACAGTACCAAGAGACCCAGTACTTC.

This clonotype appeared a few times. This sequence joins TRBV7-2 and TRBJ1-1; 7 bases align to TRBD1. With 3 bases clipped from V and 4 bases from J, the junction kept 5 bases outside the gene matches. The germline V gene has CDR1 SGHTA and CDR2 FQGNSA. This CDR3 spans 14 amino acids. CDR3 sequence (DNA): TGTGCCAGCAGCTTGCCCACAGGGGCCACTGAAGCTTTCTTT. This encodes CASSLPTGATEAFF.

The chain carries TRBV27 and TRBJ1-5; 8 bases map to TRBD1. After removal of 5 bases from V and 2 bases from J, the junction contained 5 bases not matched to a gene. This CDR3 is built from 15 residues. Germline V gene sequence: CDR1 MNHEY, CDR2 SMNVEV (reference sequence). CDR3 in amino acids: CASSPDRGGNQPQHF. The CDR3 DNA sequence: TGTGCCAGCAGTCCAGACAGGGGAGGCAATCAGCCCCAGCATTTT.

The V call is TRBV15, the J call TRBJ1-1; D not certain. This CDR3 has 14 residues. Trimming stripped 2 bases from V and 1 base from J, with 8 bases between. Germline CDR1 reads LNHNV; CDR2 reads YYDKDF (reference sequence). The CDR3 region is CATSRPPANTEAFF. The CDR3 DNA follows: TGTGCCACCAGCAGACCCCCGGCGAACACTGAAGCTTTCTTT.